There are a few counts of the clone carrying this TCR beta chain. What it binds is unknown. The sample originates from a study of T-cell reconstitution after alpha-beta-depleted transplantation in children. Whole-study results and caveats: Two months or so post-transplant, alpha-beta T cells reportedly derived from several hundred expanded graft clones. There were some patients whose high TCRbeta diversity at day 60 came from surviving recipient T cells and thymic progenitors. T cells produced anew were the main source of T-cell counts and diversity one year after transplant.

V was pared by 5 bases and J by 5 bases, with 10 bases between. The CDR3 runs 11 residues. Germline V CDR1 and CDR2: SQVTM, ANQGSEA. Preparation of the TCRbeta library involved a method that used unique molecular identifiers. One entry per CDR3 protein, called by TCRdb with MiXCR from the PCR reads. The data show about a million distinct CDR3 sequences, under 30% seen once. Sequenced material: PBMCs, mostly from graft donor cells, taken 360 days after TCRalphabeta/CD19-depleted stem cell transplant. The J gene is TRBJ2-7, the V gene TRBV29-1; no definite D call. This clonotype originated in a boy under two years old who had a stem cell transplant for SCID, so the T cells may come from the graft donor. In DNA form, the CDR3 reads TGCAGCGTTCTCCTGCTGCACGAGCAGTACTTC. This sequence encodes CSVLLLHEQYF.